This T cell receptor beta chain originates from a study of beta chain features in type 1 diabetes. Study observations and caveats: Significant though moderate, a shortening of TCRB CDR3s appeared in all four CD4+ subsets of Type 1 diabetes patients. It was possible that PCR favored shorter templates, equally so in patients and controls. Type 1 diabetes patients had fewer VDJ junction insertions and more deletions.

Notes on this clone: Its antigen is currently unknown.

Every isolated RNA sample was fully reverse transcribed, so sequencing captured expressed TCRB transcripts. Method: immunoSEQ multiplex PCR; TCRdb's copy keeps in-frame clones and lacks some. The sample has around 130,000 clones; 15% to 20% are singletons. Germline V gene sequence: CDR1 SGHDN, CDR2 FVKESK. The V end was cut by 4 bases, the J end by 7 bases, with 14 bases between. The CDR3 sequence is 14 residues long. The J gene is TRBJ2-1, the V gene TRBV14, with D maybe TRBD2 (5 bases). Material: central memory CD4+ T cells from blood. The sequence was collected from a man in his thirties or forties with type 1 diabetes. CDR3 nucleotide sequence: TGTGCCAGCAGCCGGGTGAGCGGAAGAAATGAGCAGTTCTTC. It translates to CASSRVSGRNEQFF.